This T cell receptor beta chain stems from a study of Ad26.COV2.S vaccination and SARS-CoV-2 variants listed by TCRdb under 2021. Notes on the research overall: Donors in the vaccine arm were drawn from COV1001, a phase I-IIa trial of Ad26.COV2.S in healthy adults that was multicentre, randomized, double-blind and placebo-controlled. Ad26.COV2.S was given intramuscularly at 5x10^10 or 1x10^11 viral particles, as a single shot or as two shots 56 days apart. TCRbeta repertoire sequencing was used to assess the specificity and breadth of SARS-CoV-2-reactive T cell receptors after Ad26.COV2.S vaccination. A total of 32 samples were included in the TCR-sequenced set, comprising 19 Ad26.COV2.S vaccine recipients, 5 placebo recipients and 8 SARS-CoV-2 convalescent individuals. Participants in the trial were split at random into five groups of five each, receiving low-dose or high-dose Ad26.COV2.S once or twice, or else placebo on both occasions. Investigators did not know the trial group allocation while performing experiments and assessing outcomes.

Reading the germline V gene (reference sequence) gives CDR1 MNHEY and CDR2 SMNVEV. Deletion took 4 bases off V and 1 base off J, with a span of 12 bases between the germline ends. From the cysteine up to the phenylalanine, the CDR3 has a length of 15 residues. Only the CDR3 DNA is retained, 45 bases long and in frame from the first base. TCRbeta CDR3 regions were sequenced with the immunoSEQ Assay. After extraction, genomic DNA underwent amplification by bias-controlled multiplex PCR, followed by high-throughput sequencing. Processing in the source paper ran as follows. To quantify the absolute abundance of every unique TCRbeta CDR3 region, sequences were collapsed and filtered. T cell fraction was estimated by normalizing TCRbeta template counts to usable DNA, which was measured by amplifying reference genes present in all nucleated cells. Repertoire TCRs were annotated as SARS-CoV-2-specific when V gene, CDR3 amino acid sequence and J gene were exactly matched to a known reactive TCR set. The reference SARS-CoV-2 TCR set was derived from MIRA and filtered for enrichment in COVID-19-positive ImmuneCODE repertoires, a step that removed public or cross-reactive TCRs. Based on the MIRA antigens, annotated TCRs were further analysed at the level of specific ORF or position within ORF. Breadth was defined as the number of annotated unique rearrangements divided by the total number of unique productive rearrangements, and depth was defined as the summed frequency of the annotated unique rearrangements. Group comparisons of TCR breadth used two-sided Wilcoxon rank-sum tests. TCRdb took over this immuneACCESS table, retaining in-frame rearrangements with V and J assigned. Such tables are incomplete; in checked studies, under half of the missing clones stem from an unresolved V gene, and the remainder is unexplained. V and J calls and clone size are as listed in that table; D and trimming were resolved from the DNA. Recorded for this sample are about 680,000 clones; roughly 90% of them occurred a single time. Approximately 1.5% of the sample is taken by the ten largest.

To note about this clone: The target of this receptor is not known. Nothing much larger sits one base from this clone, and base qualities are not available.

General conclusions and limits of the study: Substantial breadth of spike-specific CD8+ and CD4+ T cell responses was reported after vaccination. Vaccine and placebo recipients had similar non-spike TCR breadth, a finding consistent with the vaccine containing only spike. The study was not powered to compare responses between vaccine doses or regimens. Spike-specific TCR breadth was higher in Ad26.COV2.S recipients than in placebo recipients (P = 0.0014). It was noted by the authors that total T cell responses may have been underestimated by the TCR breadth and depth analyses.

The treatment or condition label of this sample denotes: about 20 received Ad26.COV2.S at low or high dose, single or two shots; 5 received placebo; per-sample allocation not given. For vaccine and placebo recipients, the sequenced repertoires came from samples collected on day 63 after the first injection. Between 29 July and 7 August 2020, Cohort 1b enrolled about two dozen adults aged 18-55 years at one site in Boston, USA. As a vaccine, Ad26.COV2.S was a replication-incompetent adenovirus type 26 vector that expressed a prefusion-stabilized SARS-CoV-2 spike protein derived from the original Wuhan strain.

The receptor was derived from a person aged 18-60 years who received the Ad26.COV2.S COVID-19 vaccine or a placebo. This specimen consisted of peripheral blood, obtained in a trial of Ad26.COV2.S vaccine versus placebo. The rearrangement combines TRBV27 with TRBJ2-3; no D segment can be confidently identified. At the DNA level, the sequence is TGTGCCAGCAGTTCCTCCTTCCGGGGCACAGATACGCAGTATTTT. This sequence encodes CASSSSFRGTDTQYF.